Listed below are T cell receptor beta chains from one sample, sequenced in a study of cytomegalovirus exposure and HLA in healthy donors. The repertoire was sequenced with immunoSEQ multiplex PCR; TCRdb's copy has only in-frame clones and lacks some. Of approximately 150,000 clones in the sample, 70% to 75% were seen once. Sequenced input: PBMCs. These TCRs come from a man in his late teens or twenties in good health and CMV-seropositive. CDR3s leave out the opening cysteine and the closing phenylalanine or tryptophan. Size tells how often a clone was seen (once, few, many) or the class of an expanded clone, and some rows leave it out.

clone_size	cdr3_length	v_call	j_call	cdr3_aa
NA	14	TRBV6-4	TRBJ2-6	ASSDSVGAGANVLT
NA	13	TRBV2	TRBJ1-1	ASSLQGAENTEAF
NA	12	TRBV5-1	TRBJ2-1	ASSLVEQHNEQF
NA	14	TRBV6-5	TRBJ2-1	ASSFGLAENYNEQF
NA	15	TRBV13	TRBJ2-5	ASSSRGKTGVGETQY
few	13	TRBV10-1	TRBJ1-1	ASSDSGQMNTEAF
NA	12	TRBV5-5	TRBJ1-1	ASSLWTDNTEAF
NA	10	TRBV7-9	TRBJ2-1	ASQFGGNEQF
NA	12	TRBV7-9	TRBJ1-6	AVSRQGNNSPLH
NA	13	TRBV19	TRBJ1-4	ASTSTGGFNEKLF
NA	11	TRBV29-1	TRBJ2-2	SVAGGTTGELF
NA	14	TRBV6-5	TRBJ1-2	ASSYGPAGPNYGYT